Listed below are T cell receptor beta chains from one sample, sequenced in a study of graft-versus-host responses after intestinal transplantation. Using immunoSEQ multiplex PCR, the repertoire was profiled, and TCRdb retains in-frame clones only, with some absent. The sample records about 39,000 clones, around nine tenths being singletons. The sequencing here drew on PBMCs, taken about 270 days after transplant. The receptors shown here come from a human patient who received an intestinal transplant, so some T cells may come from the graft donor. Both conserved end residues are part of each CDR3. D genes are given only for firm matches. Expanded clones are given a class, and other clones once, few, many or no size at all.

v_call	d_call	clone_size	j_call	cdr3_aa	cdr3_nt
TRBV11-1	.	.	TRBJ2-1	CASSTRDKRNEQFF	TGTGCCAGCAGCACAAGGGATAAAAGGAATGAGCAGTTCTTC
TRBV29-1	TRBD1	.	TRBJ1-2	CSVGGQASANYGYTF	TGCAGCGTTGGTGGACAGGCTTCAGCTAACTATGGCTACACCTTC
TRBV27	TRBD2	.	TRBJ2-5	CASSILAGGTETQYF	TGTGCCAGCAGTATCCTAGCGGGGGGGACGGAGACCCAGTACTTC
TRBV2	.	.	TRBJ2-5	CASKGDGGRETQYF	TGTGCCAGCAAAGGGGACGGGGGCCGAGAGACCCAGTACTTC
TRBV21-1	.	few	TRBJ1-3	CASSKGTGGNTIYF	TGTGCCAGCAGCAAAGGGACAGGGGGAAACACCATATATTTT
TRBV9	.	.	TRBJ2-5	CASSVGYVGFGGQETQYF	TGTGCCAGCAGCGTAGGTTACGTGGGATTTGGGGGCCAAGAGACCCAGTACTTC
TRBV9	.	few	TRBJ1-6	CASSRGSDSSYNSPLHF	TGTGCCAGCAGTAGGGGAAGTGATAGCTCCTATAATTCACCCCTCCACTTT
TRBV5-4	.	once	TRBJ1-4	CASSLSGFSNEKLFF	TGTGCCAGCAGCTTAAGTGGCTTTTCTAATGAAAAACTGTTTTTT
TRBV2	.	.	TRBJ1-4	CASLGGEYEKLFF	TGTGCCAGTTTGGGGGGGGAGTACGAAAAACTGTTTTTT
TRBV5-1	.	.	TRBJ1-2	CASSTDPGNANYGYTF	TGCGCCAGCAGCACTGACCCAGGGAACGCTAACTATGGCTACACCTTC
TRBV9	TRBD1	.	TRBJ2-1	CASSHPRTGPMNNEQFF	TGTGCCAGCAGCCACCCTCGGACAGGGCCCATGAACAATGAGCAGTTCTTC